A single sample is the source of the 11 T cell receptor beta chains below, sequenced in a study of OX40 agonist ivuxolimab in advanced cancers. Here immunoSEQ multiplex PCR was the method, and the copy in TCRdb shows in-frame clones only, minus some. The table has tens of thousands of clones, 70% to 90% seen once. The source was CD4+ or CD8+ T cells sorted from blood, collected in a trial of the OX40 agonist ivuxolimab. These receptors were collected from an adult with an advanced solid tumor such as melanoma, head and neck, liver or kidney cancer.

V is TRBV5-5 and J is TRBJ2-5; D is ambiguous. Germline lookup yields CDR1 SGHKS and CDR2 YYEKEE (reference sequence). This CDR3 is 15 amino acids long. V gave up 2 bases and J gave up 1 base, with 12 bases separating them. The CDR3 DNA follows: TGTGCCAGCAGCTTTTCTGGCAGCCCCCAAGAGACCCAGTACTTC. It yields the protein CASSFSGSPQETQYF.

This clone came up a few times. The V call is TRBV7-2, the J call TRBJ1-4; D is unclear. From germline, CDR1 is SGHTA and CDR2 FQGNSA. Trimming stripped 5 bases from V and 4 bases from J, with 8 bases between. The CDR3 spans 13 residues. Here the CDR3 DNA reads TGTGCCAGCAGCCCTGGGCTTAATGAAAAACTGTTTTTT. Translation: CASSPGLNEKLFF.

The sample holds one count of this clone. J is TRBJ2-1 and V is TRBV7-3; 9 nucleotides agree with TRBD1. The CDR3 consists of 18 residues. Germline CDR1 and CDR2: SGHTA and FQGTGA. Germline trimming cut 5 bases from V and 7 bases from J; bases unmatched to any gene: 18. As DNA, the CDR3 is TGTGCCAGCAGCCCCGAAGGAGGGACAGGGAGGCTTAAGAATGAGCAGTTCTTC. Translating it yields CASSPEGGTGRLKNEQFF.

The chain employs TRBV9 and TRBJ1-2; 7 bases agree with TRBD1. After removal of 3 bases from V and 1 base from J, the junction contained 6 bases not matched to a gene. CDR3 length equals 15 residues. Per germline, CDR1 SGDLS and CDR2 YYNGEE. CDR3 region: CASSGGTALNYGYTF. CDR3 nucleotides: TGTGCCAGCAGCGGCGGGACAGCTCTTAACTATGGCTACACCTTC.

V gene TRBV9 combines with J gene TRBJ1-2; maybe TRBD1 (6 bases). This CDR3 is 17 amino acids long. V dropped 2 bases and J dropped 0 bases, with 17 bases sitting between them. The germline V gene encodes CDR1 SGDLS and CDR2 YYNGEE. CDR3 region: CASSVGWGDTANYGYTF. CDR3 nucleotide sequence: TGTGCCAGCAGCGTGGGGTGGGGGGACACAGCTAACTATGGCTACACCTTC.

This clone was detected only a few times. The chain is built from TRBV9 and TRBJ1-1; D is possibly TRBD1 (6 bases). V lost 4 bases and J lost 7, with 14 bases in between. Germline CDR1 SGDLS, CDR2 YYNGEE. The CDR3 has 13 amino acids. The CDR3: CASSIRGSGEAFF. In DNA form, the CDR3 reads TGTGCCAGCAGCATCAGGGGATCCGGTGAAGCTTTCTTT.

The V gene is TRBV19, the J gene TRBJ1-2; perhaps TRBD1 as D (6 bases). This CDR3 has 15 residues. V shed 7 bases and J shed 4 bases, with 19 bases lying between them. Germline V gene data show CDR1 as LNHDA and CDR2 as SQIVND (reference sequence). The CDR3 reads CASTTTWTEAYGYTF. The CDR3 nucleotides are TGTGCCAGTACCACAACATGGACAGAAGCCTATGGCTACACCTTC.

The J gene is TRBJ1-2, the V gene TRBV6-1; perhaps TRBD1 as D (5 bases). The CDR3 totals 13 residues. V shed 3 bases and J shed 6 bases, with 11 bases lying between them. The germline V gene encodes CDR1 MNHNS and CDR2 SASEGT. The CDR3 DNA reads as TGTGCCAGCAGTGAGGGGGGAGGGGATGGCTACACCTTC. It yields the protein CASSEGGGDGYTF.

V usage is TRBV30 and J usage is TRBJ2-7; D is undetermined. From germline, CDR1 is GTSNPN and CDR2 SVGIG (reference sequence). This CDR3 has 13 residues. V was clipped by 0 bases and J by 2 bases, with 8 bases between them. CDR3: CAWSVGRPYEQYF. The CDR3 nucleotides read TGTGCCTGGAGTGTGGGCCGGCCCTACGAGCAGTACTTC.

This chain joins TRBV7-6 and TRBJ2-1; TRBD2 matches 13 bases. The junction had 13 bases not matched to a gene; V was cut back by 5 bases and J by 9 bases. The CDR3 is 17 amino acids. The germline gives CDR1 SGHVS, CDR2 FNYEAQ. CDR3 sequence reads: CASSPQMTSGGFGEQFF. CDR3 nucleotide sequence: TGTGCCAGCAGCCCCCAGATGACTAGCGGGGGGTTCGGTGAGCAGTTCTTC.

The genes are TRBV25-1 and TRBJ2-5; tentatively, D is TRBD1 (6 bases). The CDR3 length is 15 residues. Germline CDR1 and CDR2: MGHDK and SYGVNS. The V gene lost 2 bases and the J gene lost 5 bases, with 15 bases spanning the gap. CDR3 sequence (DNA): TGTGCCAGCAGTGAAACCCTGTTGAGGGGGGAGACCCAGTACTTC. Translation: CASSETLLRGETQYF.